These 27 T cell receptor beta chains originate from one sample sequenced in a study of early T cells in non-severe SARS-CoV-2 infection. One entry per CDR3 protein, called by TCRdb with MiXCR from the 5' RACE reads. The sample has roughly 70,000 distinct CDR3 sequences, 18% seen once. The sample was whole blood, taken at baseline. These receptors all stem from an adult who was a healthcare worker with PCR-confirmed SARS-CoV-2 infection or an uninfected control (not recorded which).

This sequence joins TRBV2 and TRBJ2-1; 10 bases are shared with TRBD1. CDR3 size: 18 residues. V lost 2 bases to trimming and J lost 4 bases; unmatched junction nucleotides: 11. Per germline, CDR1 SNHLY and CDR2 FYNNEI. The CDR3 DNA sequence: TGTGCCAGCAGTGAAATGTTTGGGGGACAGGGGCCGTACAATGAGCAGTTCTTC. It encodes CASSEMFGGQGPYNEQFF.

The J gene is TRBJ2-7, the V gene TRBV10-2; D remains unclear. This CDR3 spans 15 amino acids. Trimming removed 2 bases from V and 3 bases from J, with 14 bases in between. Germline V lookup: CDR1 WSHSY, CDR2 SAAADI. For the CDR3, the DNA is TGCGCCAGCAGTGAGGCCGAGGTGGGGTTCTACGAGCAGTACTTC. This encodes CASSEAEVGFYEQYF.

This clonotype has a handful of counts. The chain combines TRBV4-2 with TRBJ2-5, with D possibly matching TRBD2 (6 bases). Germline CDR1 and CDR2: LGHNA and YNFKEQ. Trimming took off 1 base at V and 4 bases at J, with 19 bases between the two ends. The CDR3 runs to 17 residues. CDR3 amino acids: CASSQVEGGAGRETQYF. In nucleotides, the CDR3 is TGTGCCAGCAGCCAAGTCGAAGGCGGAGCGGGCCGAGAGACCCAGTACTTC.

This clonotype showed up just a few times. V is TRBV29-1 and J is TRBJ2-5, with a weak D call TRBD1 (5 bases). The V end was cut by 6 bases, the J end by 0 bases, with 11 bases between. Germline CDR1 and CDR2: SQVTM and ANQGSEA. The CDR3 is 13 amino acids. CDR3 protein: CSVADRYQETQYF. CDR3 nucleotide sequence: TGCAGCGTCGCCGACAGATACCAAGAGACCCAGTACTTC.

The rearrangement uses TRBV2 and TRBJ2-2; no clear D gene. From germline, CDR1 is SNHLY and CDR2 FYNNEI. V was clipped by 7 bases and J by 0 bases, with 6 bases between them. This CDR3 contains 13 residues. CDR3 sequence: CASTPTNTGELFF. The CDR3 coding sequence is TGTGCCAGCACTCCGACGAACACCGGGGAGCTGTTTTTT.

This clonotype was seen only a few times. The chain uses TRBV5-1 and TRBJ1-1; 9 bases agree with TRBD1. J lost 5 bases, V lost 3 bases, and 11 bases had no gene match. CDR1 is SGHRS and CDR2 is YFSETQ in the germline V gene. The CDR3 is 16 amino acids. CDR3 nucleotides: TGCGCCAGCAGCTCCCGTGCACAGGGGGCTGGGACTGAAGCTTTCTTT. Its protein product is CASSSRAQGAGTEAFF.

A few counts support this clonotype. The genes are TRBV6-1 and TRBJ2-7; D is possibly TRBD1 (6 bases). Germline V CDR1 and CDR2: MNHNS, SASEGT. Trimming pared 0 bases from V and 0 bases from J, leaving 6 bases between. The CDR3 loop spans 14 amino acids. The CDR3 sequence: CASSEADSSYEQYF. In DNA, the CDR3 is TGTGCCAGCAGTGAAGCGGACAGCTCCTACGAGCAGTACTTC.

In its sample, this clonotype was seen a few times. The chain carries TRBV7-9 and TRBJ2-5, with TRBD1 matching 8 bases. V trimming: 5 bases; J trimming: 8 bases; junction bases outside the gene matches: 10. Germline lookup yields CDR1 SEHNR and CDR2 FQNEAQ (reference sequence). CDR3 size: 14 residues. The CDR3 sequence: CASSHNGQGGTQYF. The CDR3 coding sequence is TGTGCCAGCAGCCACAACGGACAGGGCGGAACCCAGTACTTC. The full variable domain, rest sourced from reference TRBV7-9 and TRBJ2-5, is DTGVSQNPRHKITKRGQNVTFRCDPISEHNRLYWYRQTLGQGPEFLTYFQNEAQLEKSRLLSDRFSAERPKGSFSTLEIQRTEQGDSAMYLCASSHNGQGGTQYFGPGTRLLVL.

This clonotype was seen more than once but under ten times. CDR3 residues: CASSLRTGANEAFF. CDR3 DNA: TGTGCCAGCAGCCTGAGGACAGGGGCGAATGAAGCTTTCTTT. The chain carries TRBV3-1 and TRBJ1-1; 9 bases are a match to TRBD1. Per the germline V gene, CDR1 is LGHDT and CDR2 is YNNKEL (reference sequence). V trimming: 4 bases; J trimming: 7 bases; junction bases outside the gene matches: 7. This CDR3 is 14 amino acids long.

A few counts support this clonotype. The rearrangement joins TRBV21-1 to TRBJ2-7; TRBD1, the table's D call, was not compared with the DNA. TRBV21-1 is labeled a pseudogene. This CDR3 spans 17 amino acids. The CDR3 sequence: CASSQRSGQGPSYEQYF. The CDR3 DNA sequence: TGTGCCAGCAGCCAAAGATCGGGACAGGGACCGTCCTACGAGCAGTACTTC.

The CDR3 DNA follows: TGTGCCAGCAGCCCCTCCCCCGGCGCAGGGACCCAGTACTTC. This gives the protein CASSPSPGAGTQYF. V usage is TRBV7-6 and J usage is TRBJ2-5; D is undetermined. The germline V gene has CDR1 SGHVS and CDR2 FNYEAQ. The CDR3 spans 14 residues. Trimming shortened V by 5 bases and J by 7 bases, and 17 bases separated the two germline ends. The complete variable domain, with remaining parts taken from reference TRBV7-6 and TRBJ2-5, reads GAGVSQSPRYKVTKRGQDVALRCDPISGHVSLYWYRQALGQGPEFLTYFNYEAQQDKSGLPNDRFSAERPEGSISTLTIQRTEQRDSAMYRCASSPSPGAGTQYFGPGTRLLVL.

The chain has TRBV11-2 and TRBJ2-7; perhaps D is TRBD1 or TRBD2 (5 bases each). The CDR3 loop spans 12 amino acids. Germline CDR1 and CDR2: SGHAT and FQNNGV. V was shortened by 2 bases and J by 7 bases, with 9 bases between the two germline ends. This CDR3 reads CASSLIGEEQYF. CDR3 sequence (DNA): TGTGCCAGCAGCTTAATAGGGGAGGAGCAGTACTTC.

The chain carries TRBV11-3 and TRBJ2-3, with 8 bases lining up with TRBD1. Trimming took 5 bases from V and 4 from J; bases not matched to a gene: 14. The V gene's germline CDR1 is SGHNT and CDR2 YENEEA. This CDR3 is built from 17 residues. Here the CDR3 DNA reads TGTGCCAGCAGCGAGGGACCCGGCAGGGGGCTTGCAGATACGCAGTATTTT. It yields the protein CASSEGPGRGLADTQYF.

CDR3 DNA sequence: TGTGCCAGCAGCTTAATGGAGGGGACCCAGTACTTC. It yields the protein CASSLMEGTQYF. The chain carries TRBV7-9 and TRBJ2-5; possible D gene TRBD2, 6 bases. This CDR3 is built from 12 residues. Between the trimmed V and J ends, which lost 2 bases and 7 bases, there was a span of 8 bases. Germline V gene data show CDR1 as SEHNR and CDR2 as FQNEAQ (reference sequence).

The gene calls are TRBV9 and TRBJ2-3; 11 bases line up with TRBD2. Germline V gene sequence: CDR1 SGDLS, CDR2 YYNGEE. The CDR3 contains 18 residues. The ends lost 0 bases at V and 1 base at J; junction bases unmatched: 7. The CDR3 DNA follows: TGTGCCAGCAGCGTAGCATTAGCGGGAGGGCCGGGCACAGATACGCAGTATTTT. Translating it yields CASSVALAGGPGTDTQYF.

CDR3 coding DNA: TGTGCCAGCAGAGCTAGGGGGACAGGGGGCTTAGGCTACACCTTC. Protein sequence: CASRARGTGGLGYTF. The chain joins TRBV6-1 to TRBJ1-2; 12 positions agree with TRBD1. Germline values: CDR1 MNHNS, CDR2 SASEGT. The V and J ends lost 6 bases and 8 bases, in that order; junction bases with no gene match: 10. The CDR3 totals 15 residues.

The chain's CDR3 is CASSERDWYGYTF. CDR3 bases: TGTGCCAGCAGTGAACGGGATTGGTATGGCTACACCTTC. V and J are TRBV6-1 and TRBJ1-2; no clear D. V was clipped by 2 bases and J by 5 bases, with 9 bases between them. CDR3 size: 13 residues. Germline V CDR1 and CDR2: MNHNS, SASEGT.

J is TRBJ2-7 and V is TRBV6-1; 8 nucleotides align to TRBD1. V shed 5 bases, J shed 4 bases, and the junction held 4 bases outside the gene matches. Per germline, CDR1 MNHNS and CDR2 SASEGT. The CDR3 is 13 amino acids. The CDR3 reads CASSPGGLYEQYF. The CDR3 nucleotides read TGTGCCAGCAGTCCAGGGGGCTTGTACGAGCAGTACTTC.

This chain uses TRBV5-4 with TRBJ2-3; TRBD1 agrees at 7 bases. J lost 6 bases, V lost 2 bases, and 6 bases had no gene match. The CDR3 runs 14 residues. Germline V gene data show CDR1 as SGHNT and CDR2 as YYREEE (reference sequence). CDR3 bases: TGTGCCAGCAGCTTCGAGGGGGCGAGGGATACGCAGTATTTT. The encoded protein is CASSFEGARDTQYF.

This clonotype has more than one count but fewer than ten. The CDR3 bases are TGCGCCAGCAGCTTGGTTCCCAGCGGGGGTCGGGAGACCCAGTACTTC. Encoded protein: CASSLVPSGGRETQYF. The chain joins TRBV5-1 to TRBJ2-5, with TRBD2 matching 8 bases. This CDR3 has 16 amino acids. The V gene end was trimmed by 0 bases and the J gene end by 5 bases; junction bases not matched to a gene: 9. Per germline, CDR1 SGHRS and CDR2 YFSETQ.

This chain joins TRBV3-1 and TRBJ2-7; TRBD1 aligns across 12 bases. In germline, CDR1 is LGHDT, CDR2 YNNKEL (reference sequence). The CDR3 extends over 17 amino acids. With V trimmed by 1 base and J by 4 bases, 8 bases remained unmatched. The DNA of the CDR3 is TGTGCCAGCAGCCAAGCGCTGGGGACAGGGGGCTGGTACGAGCAGTACTTC. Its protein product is CASSQALGTGGWYEQYF.

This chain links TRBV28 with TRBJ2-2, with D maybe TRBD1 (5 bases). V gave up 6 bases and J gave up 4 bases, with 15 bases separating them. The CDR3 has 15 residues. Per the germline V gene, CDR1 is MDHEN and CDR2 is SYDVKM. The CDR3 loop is CASSLGAGPTGELFF. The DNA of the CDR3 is TGTGCCAGCAGCCTAGGGGCAGGGCCCACCGGGGAGCTGTTTTTT. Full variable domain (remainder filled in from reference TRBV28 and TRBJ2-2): DVKVTQSSRYLVKRTGEKVFLECVQDMDHENMFWYRQDPGLGLRLIYFSYDVKMKEKGDIPEGYSVSREKKERFSLILESASTNQTSMYLCASSLGAGPTGELFFGEGSRLTVL.

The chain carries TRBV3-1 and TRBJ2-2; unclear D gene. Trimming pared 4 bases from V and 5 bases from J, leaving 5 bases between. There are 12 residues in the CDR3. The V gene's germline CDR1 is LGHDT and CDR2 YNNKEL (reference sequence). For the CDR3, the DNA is TGTGCCAGCAGCCTCCCAACCGGGGAGCTGTTTTTT. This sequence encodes CASSLPTGELFF.

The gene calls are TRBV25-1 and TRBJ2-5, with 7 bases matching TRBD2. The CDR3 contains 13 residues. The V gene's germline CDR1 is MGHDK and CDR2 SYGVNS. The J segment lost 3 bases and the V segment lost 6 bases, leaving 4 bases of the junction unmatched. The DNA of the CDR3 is TGTGCCAGCAGCGCGGGGGAGAAAGAGACCCAGTACTTC. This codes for CASSAGEKETQYF.

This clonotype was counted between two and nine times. CDR3: CAINSGLNEKLFF. The DNA for the CDR3 is TGTGCCATCAACTCGGGGCTGAACGAAAAACTGTTTTTT. The chain links TRBV10-3 to TRBJ1-4; TRBD1 might be the D (5 bases). Trimming cost V 7 bases and J 8 bases, with 14 bases left between them. CDR3 length equals 13 residues. The germline CDR1 and CDR2 sequences are ENHRY and SYGVKD.

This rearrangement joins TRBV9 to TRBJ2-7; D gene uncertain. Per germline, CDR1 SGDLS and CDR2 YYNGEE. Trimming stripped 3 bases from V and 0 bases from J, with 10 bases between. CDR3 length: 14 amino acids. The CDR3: CASSADPVSYEQYF. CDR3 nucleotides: TGTGCCAGCAGCGCCGACCCGGTCTCCTACGAGCAGTACTTC.

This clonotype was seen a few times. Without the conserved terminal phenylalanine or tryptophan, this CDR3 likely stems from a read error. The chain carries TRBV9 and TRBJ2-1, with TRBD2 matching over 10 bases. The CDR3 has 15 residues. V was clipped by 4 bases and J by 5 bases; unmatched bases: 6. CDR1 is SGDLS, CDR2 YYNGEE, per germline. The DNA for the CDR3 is TGTGCCAGCAGCTCCTCCGGGACTAGCGACAATGAGCAGTTCTTG. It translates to CASSSSGTSDNEQFL.